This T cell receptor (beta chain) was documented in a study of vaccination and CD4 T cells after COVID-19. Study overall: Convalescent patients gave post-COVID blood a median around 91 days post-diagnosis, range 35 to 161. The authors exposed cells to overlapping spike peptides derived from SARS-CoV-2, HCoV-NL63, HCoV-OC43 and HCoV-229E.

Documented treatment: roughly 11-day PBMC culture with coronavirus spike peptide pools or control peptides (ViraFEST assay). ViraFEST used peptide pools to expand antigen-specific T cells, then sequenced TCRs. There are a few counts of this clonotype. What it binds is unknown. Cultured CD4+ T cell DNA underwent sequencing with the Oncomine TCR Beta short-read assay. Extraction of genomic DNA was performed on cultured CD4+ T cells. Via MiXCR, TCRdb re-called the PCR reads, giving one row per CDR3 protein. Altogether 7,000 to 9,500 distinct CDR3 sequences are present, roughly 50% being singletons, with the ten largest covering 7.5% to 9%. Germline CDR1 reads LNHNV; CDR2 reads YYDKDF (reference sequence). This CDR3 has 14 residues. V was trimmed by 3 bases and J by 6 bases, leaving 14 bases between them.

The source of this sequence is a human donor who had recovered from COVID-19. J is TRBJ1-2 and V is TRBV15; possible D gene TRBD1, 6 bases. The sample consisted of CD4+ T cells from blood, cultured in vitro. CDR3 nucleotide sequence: TGTGCCACCAGCAGGACTCGGACAGTAGATGGCTACACCTTC. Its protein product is CATSRTRTVDGYTF.